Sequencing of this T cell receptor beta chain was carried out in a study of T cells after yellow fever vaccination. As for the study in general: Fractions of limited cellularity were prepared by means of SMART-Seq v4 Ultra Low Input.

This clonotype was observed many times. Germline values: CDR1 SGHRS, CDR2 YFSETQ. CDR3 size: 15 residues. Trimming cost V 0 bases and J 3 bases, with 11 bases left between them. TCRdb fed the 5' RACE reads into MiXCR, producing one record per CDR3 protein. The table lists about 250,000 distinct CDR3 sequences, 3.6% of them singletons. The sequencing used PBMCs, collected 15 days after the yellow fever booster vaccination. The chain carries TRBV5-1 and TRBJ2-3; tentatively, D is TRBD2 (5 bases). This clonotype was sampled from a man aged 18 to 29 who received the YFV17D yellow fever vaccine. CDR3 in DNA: TGCGCCAGCAGCTTGGCCCCTACGGGGACAGATACGCAGTATTTT. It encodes CASSLAPTGTDTQYF.